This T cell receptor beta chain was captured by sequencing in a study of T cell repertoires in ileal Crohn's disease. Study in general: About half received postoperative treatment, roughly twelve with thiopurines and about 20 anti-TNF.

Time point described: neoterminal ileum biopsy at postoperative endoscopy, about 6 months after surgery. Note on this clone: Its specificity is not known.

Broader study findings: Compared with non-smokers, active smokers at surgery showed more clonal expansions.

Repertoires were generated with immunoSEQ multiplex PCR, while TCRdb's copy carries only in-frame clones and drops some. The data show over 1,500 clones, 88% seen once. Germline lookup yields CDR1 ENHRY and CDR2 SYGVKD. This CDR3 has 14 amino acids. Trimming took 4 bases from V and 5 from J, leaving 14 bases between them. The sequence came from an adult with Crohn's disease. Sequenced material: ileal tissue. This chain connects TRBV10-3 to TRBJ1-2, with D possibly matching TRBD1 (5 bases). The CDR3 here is CAISASTKGYGYTF. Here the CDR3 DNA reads TGTGCCATCAGTGCCAGCACAAAGGGGTATGGCTACACCTTC.